Following are 26 T cell receptor beta chains from one sample sequenced in a study of cytomegalovirus exposure and HLA in healthy donors. The study ran its PCR with 60 Vbeta and 13 Jbeta primers. The data were produced by immunoSEQ multiplex PCR, yet TCRdb's version contains in-frame clones alone and is incomplete. The table lists more than 150,000 clones, less than 90% of them singletons. Sequenced material: PBMCs. These TCRs come from a girl younger than two in good health and CMV-seronegative.

The chain is built from TRBV30 and TRBJ1-6; tentatively, D is TRBD1 (6 bases). The germline V and J ends were trimmed by 1 base and 6 bases, with 10 bases remaining between them. This CDR3 has 14 amino acids. Germline V CDR1 and CDR2: GTSNPN, SVGIG (reference sequence). CDR3 residues: CAWSARTANSPLHF. CDR3 sequence (DNA): TGTGCCTGGAGTGCCCGGACAGCTAATTCACCCCTCCACTTT.

This chain uses TRBV29-1 with TRBJ1-1; D uncertain. V gave up 2 bases and J gave up 0 bases, with 7 bases separating them. The CDR3 is made up of 13 amino acids. Germline CDR1 is SQVTM and CDR2 is ANQGSEA. The CDR3 bases are TGCAGCGTTGAAACCAGATTGAACACTGAAGCTTTCTTT. This encodes CSVETRLNTEAFF.

The sample holds a few counts of this clone. The chain has TRBV5-1 and TRBJ2-7; TRBD2 matches 7 bases. The V gene's germline CDR1 is SGHRS and CDR2 YFSETQ. This CDR3 region has 20 residues. Losses at the gene ends were 0 bases for V and 5 bases for J; bases not matched to a gene: 23. In DNA form, the CDR3 reads TGCGCCAGCAGCTTGGCCAAGGTTTCGGGACTACGGTGGTCTGGAAACGAGCAGTACTTC. Translation: CASSLAKVSGLRWSGNEQYF.

This chain links TRBV29-1 with TRBJ2-7; D perhaps matches TRBD2 (5 bases). The CDR3 has 11 amino acids. Per germline, CDR1 SQVTM and CDR2 ANQGSEA. V lost 6 bases and J 1 base, leaving 7 bases between the germline ends. The CDR3 is CSVGESYEQYF. CDR3 in DNA: TGCAGCGTCGGGGAATCCTACGAGCAGTACTTC.

The V and J genes are TRBV6-1 and TRBJ1-4; maybe TRBD1 (5 bases). Trimming shortened V by 6 bases and J by 4 bases, and 15 bases separated the two germline ends. This CDR3 is built from 15 residues. From germline, CDR1 is MNHNS and CDR2 SASEGT. The CDR3 region is CASRVVRVINEKLFF. CDR3 nucleotides: TGTGCCAGCAGAGTTGTCAGGGTTATTAATGAAAAACTGTTTTTT.

This chain joins TRBV25-1 and TRBJ1-3; D remains ambiguous. The V gene lost 4 bases and the J gene lost 1 base, with 11 bases spanning the gap. The CDR3 contains 15 residues. In germline, CDR1 is MGHDK, CDR2 SYGVNS. CDR3 nucleotide sequence: TGTGCCAGCAGTGTGAGAGCCCCATCTGGAAACACCATATATTTT. Translating it yields CASSVRAPSGNTIYF.

The chain is built from TRBV7-3 and TRBJ2-1; 8 nucleotides line up with TRBD2. Germline V gene lookup returns CDR1 SGHTA and CDR2 FQGTGA. The CDR3 is made up of 15 amino acids. V was clipped by 3 bases and J by 7 bases; unmatched bases: 8. The CDR3 protein is CASSFGGGPGNEQFF. Written as DNA, the CDR3 is TGTGCCAGCAGCTTCGGGGGGGGGCCTGGTAATGAGCAGTTCTTC.

J is TRBJ2-7 and V is TRBV7-6; 9 positions agree with TRBD1. The CDR3 runs to 18 residues. Germline CDR1 and CDR2: SGHVS and FNYEAQ. Germline trimming cut 5 bases from V and 3 bases from J; bases unmatched to any gene: 17. As DNA, the CDR3 is TGTGCCAGCAGCCCCCATGTGACAGGGGGACCCGGAGTCTACGAGCAGTACTTC. Translation gives CASSPHVTGGPGVYEQYF.

V and J are TRBV10-2 and TRBJ2-1; 9 bases line up with TRBD2. The CDR3 consists of 18 residues. Looked up from germline, CDR1 is WSHSY and CDR2 is SAAADI. The trim removed 0 bases at V and 4 bases at J, leaving 10 bases unmatched. In DNA form, the CDR3 reads TGCGCCAGCAGTGAGTCGAAGGTGCCTAGCGGGGTGTACAATGAGCAGTTCTTC. Translation: CASSESKVPSGVYNEQFF.

This clone was detected only a few times. The chain carries TRBV4-1 and TRBJ2-7; maybe TRBD1 (5 bases). The length of the CDR3 is 15 residues. CDR1 MGHRA and CDR2 YSYEKL come from the germline V gene. V was clipped by 1 base and J by 2 bases, with 12 bases between them. The CDR3 loop is CASSQVGTGPYEQYF. CDR3 coding DNA: TGCGCCAGCAGCCAAGTAGGCACAGGCCCCTACGAGCAGTACTTC.

V gene TRBV6-6 combines with J gene TRBJ1-3; 8 bases are a match to TRBD1. CDR3 length equals 16 residues. The J segment lost 5 bases and the V segment lost 3 bases, leaving 9 bases of the junction unmatched. Germline loops: CDR1 MNHNY, CDR2 SVGAGI (reference sequence). In DNA form, the CDR3 reads TGTGCCAGCAGTTATTCCCCTGGACAGGGTCGAAACACCATATATTTT. Its protein product is CASSYSPGQGRNTIYF.

The chain is built from TRBV14 and TRBJ2-7; the match to TRBD1 covers 7 bases. V gave up 4 bases and J gave up 2 bases; unmatched junction bases: 5. This CDR3 has 14 residues. The germline gives CDR1 SGHDN, CDR2 FVKESK. The CDR3 nucleotides are TGTGCCAGCAGCCCGGGACAGCCGACCTACGAGCAGTACTTC. Translated: CASSPGQPTYEQYF.

V gene TRBV27 combines with J gene TRBJ2-7; 8 bases match TRBD2. Germline V gene lookup returns CDR1 MNHEY and CDR2 SMNVEV (reference sequence). The CDR3 contains 14 residues. Trimming at V came to 5 bases and at J to 2 bases, leaving 5 bases not matched to a gene. This CDR3 reads CASSPLTSAYEQYF. CDR3 DNA sequence: TGTGCCAGCAGTCCGCTGACTAGCGCCTACGAGCAGTACTTC.

The V gene is TRBV7-6, the J gene TRBJ1-1; no clear D gene. Trimming shortened V by 1 base and J by 3 bases, and 15 bases separated the two germline ends. The CDR3 runs to 16 residues. Germline V gene lookup returns CDR1 SGHVS and CDR2 FNYEAQ. DNA for the CDR3: TGTGCCAGCAGCTTAGGATTTGAGGGTACGGACACTGAAGCTTTCTTT. It yields the protein CASSLGFEGTDTEAFF.

The V and J genes are TRBV5-8 and TRBJ1-3; 9 bases match TRBD1. CDR3 length: 14 amino acids. CDR1 SGHTS and CDR2 YDEGEE come from the germline V gene. After removal of 4 bases from V and 6 bases from J, the junction contained 5 bases not matched to a gene. The CDR3: CASSPNRGPNTIYF. Written as DNA, the CDR3 is TGTGCCAGCAGCCCTAACAGGGGGCCAAACACCATATATTTT.

This CDR3 reads CASSLGQNYEQYF. The CDR3 bases are TGCGCCAGCAGCTTGGGGCAAAACTACGAGCAGTACTTC. This sequence joins TRBV5-1 and TRBJ2-7; no firm D call. The germline V gene encodes CDR1 SGHRS and CDR2 YFSETQ. The CDR3 contains 13 residues. Trimming stripped 0 bases from V and 3 bases from J, with 7 bases between.

V is TRBV19 and J is TRBJ1-1; 12 bases agree with TRBD1. Looked up from germline, CDR1 is LNHDA and CDR2 is SQIVND (reference sequence). V was clipped by 4 bases and J by 5 bases; unmatched bases: 8. CDR3 length equals 16 residues. The CDR3 DNA is TGTGCCAGTAGTAATCGGAGGGACAGGGGGCTGACTGAAGCTTTCTTT. Its translation: CASSNRRDRGLTEAFF. Full variable domain (missing parts from reference TRBV19 and TRBJ1-1): DGGITQSPKYLFRKEGQNVTLSCEQNLNHDAMYWYRQDPGQGLRLIYYSQIVNDFQKGDIAEGYSVSREKKESFPLTVTSAQKNPTAFYLCASSNRRDRGLTEAFFGQGTRLTVV.

The J gene is TRBJ2-3, the V gene TRBV5-6, with 7 positions matching TRBD2. V lost 0 bases and J lost 0; bases outside the gene matches: 1. The CDR3 spans 15 residues. Germline CDR1 SGHDT, CDR2 YYEEEE. The CDR3 loop is CASSLGLASTDTQYF. In DNA form, the CDR3 reads TGTGCCAGCAGCTTGGGACTAGCAAGCACAGATACGCAGTATTTT.

In this sample, this clone turned up once. This chain joins TRBV5-1 and TRBJ2-5; TRBD1 aligns across 9 bases. Germline CDR1 and CDR2: SGHRS and YFSETQ. V lost 2 bases to trimming and J lost 4 bases; unmatched junction nucleotides: 3. The CDR3 has 14 amino acids. CDR3 amino acids: CASSFAGQGETQYF. CDR3 DNA: TGCGCCAGCAGCTTTGCGGGACAGGGAGAGACCCAGTACTTC.

The V gene is TRBV28, the J gene TRBJ2-4, with 7 bases aligning to TRBD1. CDR3 length: 17 amino acids. Trimming at V came to 6 bases and at J to 2 bases, leaving 13 bases not matched to a gene. Looked up from germline, CDR1 is MDHEN and CDR2 is SYDVKM. CDR3 DNA sequence: TGTGCCAGCAGCACGTATTCCCGGGACAGCTCCAAAAACATTCAGTACTTC. Its protein product is CASSTYSRDSSKNIQYF.

This clone was observed a handful of times. This chain connects TRBV27 to TRBJ2-7; perhaps TRBD1 as D (6 bases). The CDR3 runs 12 residues. Per germline, CDR1 MNHEY and CDR2 SMNVEV (reference sequence). V lost 5 bases and J lost 7, with 12 bases in between. CDR3 in amino acids: CASSQTGFEQYF. CDR3 nucleotide sequence: TGTGCCAGCAGTCAAACAGGGTTTGAGCAGTACTTC.

The J gene is TRBJ2-5, the V gene TRBV9, with TRBD2 as a possible D gene (5 bases). V lost 0 bases and J lost 2, with 14 bases in between. Germline lookup yields CDR1 SGDLS and CDR2 YYNGEE. CDR3 length: 16 residues. CDR3 in amino acids: CASSVGPSGEQETQYF. CDR3 nucleotide sequence: TGTGCCAGCAGCGTAGGGCCCAGTGGGGAGCAAGAGACCCAGTACTTC.

The rearrangement uses TRBV7-3 and TRBJ2-3, with D possibly being TRBD2 (7 bases). With 5 bases removed from V and 5 bases from J, the gap between germline ends came to 20 bases. The CDR3 runs to 16 residues. Germline V gene data show CDR1 as SGHTA and CDR2 as FQGTGA. The CDR3 coding sequence is TGTGCCAGCAGCCCCTTCGCAAGGGGGAGGGGAGATACGCAGTATTTT. Translated: CASSPFARGRGDTQYF.

The chain combines TRBV4-1 with TRBJ2-1; TRBD2 agrees at 11 bases. The CDR3 spans 22 residues. The trim removed 4 bases at V and 0 bases at J, leaving 20 bases unmatched. Germline assignment: CDR1 MGHRA and CDR2 YSYEKL. CDR3 bases: TGCGCCAGCAGCCGAGGCCGATATCTAGCGGGAGGAGACGGTACCTCCTACAATGAGCAGTTCTTC. Translating it yields CASSRGRYLAGGDGTSYNEQFF.

The genes are TRBV11-2 and TRBJ2-3; weak D call: TRBD2 (5 bases). The germline V and J ends were trimmed by 3 bases and 2 bases, with 6 bases remaining between them. This CDR3 has 13 amino acids. Per germline, CDR1 SGHAT and CDR2 FQNNGV. The DNA of the CDR3 is TGTGCCAGCAGCTTGAGGGTCACAGATACGCAGTATTTT. Its translation: CASSLRVTDTQYF.

J is TRBJ1-5 and V is TRBV9; 12 positions match TRBD1. CDR3 length equals 15 residues. Germline V gene lookup returns CDR1 SGDLS and CDR2 YYNGEE. After removal of 3 bases from V and 6 bases from J, the junction contained 4 bases not matched to a gene. The CDR3 is CASSASGQGAQPQHF. CDR3 nucleotide sequence: TGTGCCAGCAGCGCATCGGGACAGGGGGCTCAGCCCCAGCATTTT. The full variable domain, rest sourced from reference TRBV9 and TRBJ1-5, is DSGVTQTPKHLITATGQRVTLRCSPRSGDLSVYWYQQSLDQGLQFLIQYYNGEERAKGNILERFSAQQFPDLHSELNLSSLELGDSALYFCASSASGQGAQPQHFGDGTRLSIL.